The sequence of this T cell receptor (beta chain) was determined in a study of CXCR3-negative and CXCR3-positive naive CD8 T cells. Whole-study context: The TRB read total, approximately 150 million, broke down to about 1.5 +/- 0.3 million reads per library.

Looked up from germline, CDR1 is LGHNA and CDR2 is YSLEER. CDR3 length: 15 amino acids. UMI-labeled 5' RACE yielded the TRB cDNA libraries. TCRdb reprocessed the 5' RACE reads and reports one entry per CDR3 protein, with no DNA. This sample's table has 60,000 to 70,000 distinct CDR3 sequences. Remarks on this clonotype: Its antigen is currently unknown.

Notes on the study in general: Relative to memory CD8+ cells, whose diversity was much lower, both naive subsets had comparably high diversity. CXCR3 expression dropped partially after cryopreservation, and most assays relied on fresh PBMCs. CXCR3-positive naive cells carried more hydrophobic TRB CDR3s than CXCR3-negative naive cells did.

The specimen was naive CXCR3+ CD8+ T cells from blood. Stated subset: CD45RO-CCR7+CD27+CD95- naive CD8+ T cells expressing CXCR3 (TNR3+). This TCR came from a human donor in good health. Some clones in this sample may be carry-over from other donors' samples. V usage is TRBV4-3 and J usage is TRBJ2-7; there is no DNA to check the TCRdb D call of TRBD1. CDR3: CASSQEEGASYEQYF.